The clone carrying this T cell receptor (beta chain) has a handful of counts. The study enrolled patients aged 18 to 65 with newly diagnosed hyperthyroidism of under 2 months' duration. Amplification of TCR beta CDR3 regions was performed using RNA transcripts as template. First-round RT-PCR of the TCR CDR3 relied on the HTBI primer set. One entry per CDR3 protein, called by TCRdb with MiXCR from the multiplex PCR reads. The profile shows approximately 630,000 distinct CDR3 sequences, 15% to 20% of them singletons. This CDR3 has 14 residues. The V and J ends lost 5 bases and 0 bases, in that order; junction bases with no gene match: 4. Germline loops: CDR1 MNHEY, CDR2 SVGEGT. These data come from a study of T cells in Graves' hyperthyroidism and ophthalmopathy.

Sequenced sample: blood. The rearrangement links TRBV6-2 or TRBV6-3 to TRBJ2-7, with 7 bases that match TRBD1. The clonotype was recovered from a woman younger than 45 with Graves' hyperthyroidism. In DNA form, the CDR3 reads TGTGCCAGCAGTCAACAGGGGCTCTCCTACGAGCAGTACTTC. Its protein is CASSQQGLSYEQYF.